This T cell receptor (beta chain) appears in the sequencing data of a study of T cell repertoires in cytomegalovirus infection. In the study overall: Public TCR beta signatures were indicative of both CMV infection and a matching HLA type.

The CDR3 sequence is 15 residues long. Germline V CDR1 and CDR2: SGHVS, FNYEAQ. TCRdb called the reads again in MiXCR, with one record for every CDR3 protein. Found here are 510,000 or so distinct CDR3 sequences, 26% of them singletons; the top ten hold roughly an eighth. This clonotype was seen repeatedly, ten times or more. The junction shows a germline mismatch at one end, possibly a read error. V gene TRBV7-6 combines with J gene TRBJ2-5; tentatively, D is TRBD1 (5 bases). The sequencing input was PBMCs. This sequence was found in a human donor in good health (CMV status not recorded). Some clones in this sample may be carry-over from other donors' samples. Here the CDR3 reads CASSQNWGSGENQYF. The CDR3 nucleotides are TGTGCCAGCAGCCAGAATTGGGGCAGTGGAGAGAACCAGTACTTC.